The entry below gives a single T cell receptor beta chain sequence along with its context. Produced via immunoSEQ multiplex PCR; TCRdb's table is partial and in-frame only. Of tens of thousands of clones in the sample, roughly 79% were seen once. Followed longitudinally, the Seattle patients had been enrolled during active infection. The germline gives CDR1 MGHRA, CDR2 YSYEKL. The CDR3 consists of 15 residues. Trimming took 4 bases from V and 4 from J, leaving 16 bases between them. This entry belongs to a study of blood T cell repertoires in COVID-19. Study information: Researchers got acute and convalescent COVID-19 samples from the United States, Italy and Spain.

The chain employs TRBV4-1 and TRBJ2-5; D is possibly TRBD2 (6 bases). The source is an elderly man with COVID-19, enrolled during active disease. Sequencing used peripheral blood. CDR3 amino acids: CASSPDLRRAETQYF. CDR3 bases: TGCGCCAGCAGCCCGGACCTAAGGAGGGCAGAGACCCAGTACTTC.